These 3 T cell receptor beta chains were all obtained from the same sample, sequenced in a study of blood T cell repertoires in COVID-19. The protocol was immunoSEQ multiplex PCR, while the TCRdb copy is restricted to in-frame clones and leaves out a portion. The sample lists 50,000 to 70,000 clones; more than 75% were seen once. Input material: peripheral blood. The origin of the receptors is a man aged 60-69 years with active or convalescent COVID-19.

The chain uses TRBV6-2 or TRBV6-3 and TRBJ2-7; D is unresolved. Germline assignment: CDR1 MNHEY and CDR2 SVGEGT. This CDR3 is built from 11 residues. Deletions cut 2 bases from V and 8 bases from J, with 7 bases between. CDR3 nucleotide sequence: TGTGCCAGCAGTTACCCTACGAAGCAGTACTTC. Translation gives CASSYPTKQYF.

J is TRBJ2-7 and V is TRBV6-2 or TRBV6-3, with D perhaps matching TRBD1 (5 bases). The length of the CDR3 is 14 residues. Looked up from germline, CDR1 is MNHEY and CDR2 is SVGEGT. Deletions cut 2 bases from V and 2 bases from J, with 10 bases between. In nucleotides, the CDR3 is TGTGCCAGCAGTTACAGGGGCTCCGCCTACGAGCAGTACTTC. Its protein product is CASSYRGSAYEQYF.

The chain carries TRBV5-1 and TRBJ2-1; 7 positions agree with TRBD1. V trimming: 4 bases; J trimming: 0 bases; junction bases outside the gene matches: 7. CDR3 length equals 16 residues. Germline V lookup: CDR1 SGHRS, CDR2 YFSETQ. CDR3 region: CASSTTTGVSYNEQFF. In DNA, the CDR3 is TGCGCCAGCAGCACCACAACAGGGGTCTCCTACAATGAGCAGTTCTTC.